Following are 30 T cell receptor beta chains from one sample sequenced in a study of vaccination effects on CD4 cells after COVID-19. Antigen-specific CD4+ T cell clonotypes were called by their expansion after viral peptide-pool culture in ViraFEST. The culture ran for 9 to 11 days, and then CD4+ T cells were isolated. The participants, recipients of two vaccine doses, got either BNT162b2 or mRNA-1273. No antigen has been assigned to these receptors. Profiled with immunoSEQ multiplex PCR; TCRdb holds only in-frame clones, not every one. The table includes about 48,000 clones, about 76% detected once. The specimen comprised CD4+ T cells from PBMCs cultured with HCoV-OC43 spike peptides, sampled after COVID-19 vaccination. The subset denotes: HCoV-OC43 spike overlapping peptide pool stimulation. The source of these receptors is a human donor who received a COVID-19 vaccine.

This clone was recorded a few times. The gene calls are TRBV3-1 (or the pseudogene TRBV3-2) and TRBJ1-4; D is uncertain. This CDR3 is 14 amino acids long. V shed 2 bases and J shed 4 bases, with 8 bases lying between them. Germline CDR1 reads LGHDT; CDR2 reads YNNKEL (reference sequence). The CDR3 region is CASSQQKVNEKLFF. CDR3 nucleotide sequence: TGTGCCAGCAGCCAACAGAAAGTTAATGAAAAACTGTTTTTT.

The chain uses TRBV5-1 and TRBJ2-7, with D possibly being TRBD1 (5 bases). The V gene lost 0 bases and the J gene lost 0 bases, with 13 bases spanning the gap. Germline assignment: CDR1 SGHRS and CDR2 YFSETQ. This CDR3 is 16 amino acids long. For the CDR3, the DNA is TGCGCCAGCAGCTTGGCCTCACAGGTTGACTCCTACGAGCAGTACTTC. Protein product: CASSLASQVDSYEQYF.

J is TRBJ1-4 and V is TRBV7-6; no definite D call. Trimming removed 1 base at V and 7 bases at J, with 19 bases between. The germline V gene has CDR1 SGHVS and CDR2 FNYEAQ. The CDR3 loop spans 17 amino acids. The CDR3 nucleotides are TGTGCCAGCAGCTTAGATCCAGCTGACCTACTGCCTGAAAAACTGTTTTTT. This codes for CASSLDPADLLPEKLFF.

This chain joins TRBV3-1 (or the pseudogene TRBV3-2) and TRBJ1-6; 7 bases match TRBD1. The V gene's germline CDR1 is LGHDT and CDR2 YNNKEL (reference sequence). J was trimmed by 10 bases and V by 4 bases; bases with no gene match: 10. The CDR3 extends over 15 amino acids. CDR3 nucleotide sequence: TGTGCCAGCAGCCTCCGCGACAGGGTAGGGTCACCCCTCCACTTT. Translating gives CASSLRDRVGSPLHF.

This chain connects TRBV10-3 to TRBJ1-5, with D perhaps matching TRBD1 (5 bases). Trimming took 3 bases from V and 3 from J, leaving 9 bases between them. The germline V gene encodes CDR1 ENHRY and CDR2 SYGVKD. The CDR3 totals 14 residues. CDR3 region: CAISDSGANQPQHF. The CDR3 DNA reads TGTGCCATCAGTGACTCTGGGGCCAATCAGCCCCAGCATTTT.

Here the CDR3 DNA reads TGTGCCAGCAGCCATTCGGGACGGGGAAAAGAGACCCAGTACTTC. Its translation: CASSHSGRGKETQYF. The J gene is TRBJ2-5, the V gene TRBV3-1 (or the pseudogene TRBV3-2), with D perhaps matching TRBD1 or TRBD2 (5 bases each). The length of the CDR3 is 15 residues. V was trimmed by 3 bases and J by 3 bases, leaving 14 bases between them. Germline V CDR1 and CDR2: LGHDT, YNNKEL (reference sequence).

Here the CDR3 reads CASTRDLAYEQYF. As DNA, the CDR3 is TGTGCCAGCACCCGGGACCTGGCCTACGAGCAGTACTTC. The chain couples TRBV18 to TRBJ2-7; D could derive from TRBD1 or TRBD2 (5 bases each). The germline CDR1 and CDR2 sequences are KGHSH and LQKENI. This CDR3 has 13 residues. Trimming shortened V by 8 bases and J by 2 bases, and 13 bases separated the two germline ends.

This clone was detected only a few times. The chain employs TRBV5-1 and TRBJ1-2; D is unclear. V was trimmed by 0 bases and J by 6 bases, leaving 15 bases between them. Germline lookup yields CDR1 SGHRS and CDR2 YFSETQ. The CDR3 loop spans 15 amino acids. This CDR3 is CASSLVVVGLDGYTF. The CDR3 DNA follows: TGCGCCAGCAGCTTGGTGGTGGTCGGGCTGGATGGCTACACCTTC.

The chain combines TRBV19 with TRBJ1-1, with 9 bases aligning to TRBD1. Trimming removed 6 bases from V and 0 bases from J; junction bases left unmatched: 14. Germline-derived CDR1 and CDR2 are LNHDA and SQIVND (reference sequence). This CDR3 contains 18 residues. The CDR3 loop is CASRTGTGFGYMNTEAFF. The CDR3 DNA is TGTGCCAGTAGAACCGGGACAGGGTTTGGTTACATGAACACTGAAGCTTTCTTT.

The chain recombines TRBV7-9 with TRBJ1-4, with TRBD1 as a possible D gene (6 bases). V dropped 3 bases and J dropped 8 bases, with 10 bases sitting between them. Germline CDR1 SEHNR, CDR2 FQNEAQ (reference sequence). The CDR3 spans 13 residues. CDR3 amino acids: CASSLGAGEKLFF. CDR3 DNA sequence: TGTGCCAGCAGCTTGGGGGCCGGGGAAAAACTGTTTTTT.

The rearrangement uses TRBV12-3 or TRBV12-4 and TRBJ2-2; no definite D call. Trimming shortened V by 7 bases and J by 1 base, and 7 bases separated the two germline ends. This CDR3 has 13 amino acids. CDR3 DNA: TGTGCCAGCACCTACAGGAACACCGGGGAGCTGTTTTTT. Translated, it gives CASTYRNTGELFF.

This clone has only a few counts. The chain links TRBV2 to TRBJ1-2, with no clear D. With 2 bases removed from V and 8 bases from J, the gap between germline ends came to 9 bases. Per germline, CDR1 SNHLY and CDR2 FYNNEI. The CDR3 contains 12 residues. The DNA for the CDR3 is TGTGCCAGCAGTGAACAACCAAGAGGCTACACCTTC. It specifies CASSEQPRGYTF.

This clone was recorded only once. This chain links TRBV12-3 or TRBV12-4 with TRBJ2-3; D not resolved. V lost 5 bases to trimming and J lost 8 bases, with 8 bases between them. The CDR3 is 11 amino acids. Here the CDR3 DNA reads TGTGCCAGCAGTAGAGACGGTACGCAGTATTTT. Translating gives CASSRDGTQYF.

The gene calls are TRBV2 and TRBJ1-1; D is unclear. The CDR3 sequence is 12 residues long. Trimming left V 4 bases short and J 6 bases short, with 9 bases between. The germline V gene encodes CDR1 SNHLY and CDR2 FYNNEI. The CDR3 spells CASSVEVAEAFF. As DNA, the CDR3 is TGTGCCAGCAGTGTCGAAGTCGCTGAAGCTTTCTTT. Complete variable domain (other parts from reference TRBV2 and TRBJ1-1): EPEVTQTPSHQVTQMGQEVILRCVPISNHLYFYWYRQILGQKVEFLVSFYNNEISEKSEIFDDQFSVERPDGSNFTLKIRSTKLEDSAMYFCASSVEVAEAFFGQGTRLTVV.

This clone was seen a single time. The V call is TRBV28, the J call TRBJ2-7; unclear D gene. The germline V and J ends were trimmed by 6 bases and 4 bases, with 13 bases remaining between them. Germline CDR1 is MDHEN and CDR2 is SYDVKM. CDR3 length equals 13 residues. CDR3 bases: TGTGCCAGCAGAATTGGGGTTCTATACGAGCAGTACTTC. Its translation: CASRIGVLYEQYF.

This clone was found once. The chain combines TRBV3-1 (or the pseudogene TRBV3-2) with TRBJ1-1, with D unclear. From germline, CDR1 is LGHDT and CDR2 YNNKEL (reference sequence). CDR3 size: 15 residues. Trimming took 4 bases from V and 3 from J, leaving 15 bases between them. DNA of the CDR3: TGTGCCAGCAGCCCAGGACCGGGCTCACACACTGAAGCTTTCTTT. Translated, it gives CASSPGPGSHTEAFF.

The rearrangement joins TRBV11-3 to TRBJ1-1, with 7 bases fitting TRBD1. The CDR3 runs 15 residues. Losses at the gene ends were 2 bases for V and 1 base for J; bases not matched to a gene: 4. Germline V lookup: CDR1 SGHNT, CDR2 YENEEA. CDR3 in amino acids: CASSLTGTANTEAFF. The CDR3 DNA is TGTGCCAGCAGCTTAACCGGGACAGCGAACACTGAAGCTTTCTTT.

J is TRBJ2-2 and V is TRBV11-3; 9 nucleotides match TRBD2. The CDR3 contains 19 residues. The junction had 14 bases not matched to a gene; V was cut back by 5 bases and J by 1 base. CDR1 and CDR2 (germline): SGHNT, YENEEA. CDR3 protein: CASSPPVTSGEWNTGELFF. For the CDR3, the DNA is TGTGCCAGCAGCCCACCCGTGACTAGCGGTGAGTGGAACACCGGGGAGCTGTTTTTT.

This clone was found a few times. CDR3 in amino acids: CASSLGQGVKTQYF. DNA of the CDR3: TGTGCCAGCAGCTTAGGCCAGGGTGTAAAGACCCAGTACTTC. The V gene is TRBV11-1, the J gene TRBJ2-5; maybe TRBD1 (5 bases). V dropped 1 base and J dropped 6 bases, with 12 bases sitting between them. Germline assignment: CDR1 SGHAT and CDR2 FQDESV (reference sequence). The CDR3 totals 14 residues.

The genes are TRBV5-4 and TRBJ2-3; TRBD2 matches at 11 bases. With 10 bases clipped from V and 6 bases from J, the junction kept 10 bases outside the gene matches. This CDR3 is 14 amino acids long. Germline V gene sequence: CDR1 SGHNT, CDR2 YYREEE (reference sequence). The CDR3 is CAGSLAGGGDTQYF. CDR3 coding DNA: TGTGCCGGATCCCTAGCGGGGGGTGGGGATACGCAGTATTTT.

The J gene is TRBJ2-7, the V gene TRBV6-6; D uncertain. V lost 2 bases, J lost 3 bases, and 8 bases lay in between. In germline, CDR1 is MNHNY, CDR2 SVGAGI (reference sequence). The CDR3 has 13 amino acids. The CDR3 nucleotides read TGTGCCAGCAGTTACACTGACCACTACGAGCAGTACTTC. Translated, it gives CASSYTDHYEQYF.

This clone came up a few times. This sequence joins TRBV3-1 (or the pseudogene TRBV3-2) and TRBJ1-6, with D perhaps TRBD1 (6 bases). The length of the CDR3 is 16 residues. V gave up 5 bases and J gave up 7 bases, with 18 bases separating them. The germline V gene encodes CDR1 LGHDT and CDR2 YNNKEL (reference sequence). The CDR3 loop is CASSGGGGFGNSPLHF. The CDR3 DNA follows: TGTGCCAGCAGCGGTGGAGGGGGGTTTGGGAATTCACCCCTCCACTTT.

The gene calls are TRBV10-3 and TRBJ2-3, with D perhaps matching TRBD1 (6 bases). The germline V gene encodes CDR1 ENHRY and CDR2 SYGVKD. The CDR3 consists of 16 residues. The ends were cut back, 2 bases at V and 1 base at J, with 13 bases in the middle. The chain's CDR3 is CAISEGTIRGTDTQYF. The DNA for the CDR3 is TGTGCCATCAGTGAGGGGACAATCCGAGGCACAGATACGCAGTATTTT.

V is TRBV5-6 and J is TRBJ2-2, with a possible D match to TRBD2 (5 bases). Germline CDR1 SGHDT, CDR2 YYEEEE. This CDR3 is built from 13 residues. V lost 2 bases and J lost 5, with 7 bases in between. The CDR3, as DNA: TGTGCCAGCAGCTTACCGGGGACCGGGGAGCTGTTTTTT. Protein sequence: CASSLPGTGELFF.

V usage is TRBV2 and J usage is TRBJ2-7, with D possibly called TRBD1 or TRBD2 (5 bases each). The CDR3 is 15 amino acids. Trimming removed 7 bases from V and 0 bases from J, with 16 bases in between. Germline CDR1 reads SNHLY; CDR2 reads FYNNEI. The CDR3 DNA reads as TGTGCCAGCAAGATATACCGGGACCACTCCTACGAGCAGTACTTC. Translation gives CASKIYRDHSYEQYF. The variable domain in full, with the rest retrieved from reference TRBV2 and TRBJ2-7, is EPEVTQTPSHQVTQMGQEVILRCVPISNHLYFYWYRQILGQKVEFLVSFYNNEISEKSEIFDDQFSVERPDGSNFTLKIRSTKLEDSAMYFCASKIYRDHSYEQYFGPGTRLTVT.

Points on this clone: The same CDR3 can be traced to other DNA sequences in this sample. Here the CDR3 reads CASSLGLASTDTQYF. CDR3 DNA sequence: TGCGCCAGCAGCTTGGGACTAGCGTCCACAGATACGCAGTATTTT. The chain links TRBV5-1 to TRBJ2-3; 8 nucleotides line up with TRBD2. V was clipped by 0 bases and J by 2 bases; unmatched bases: 2. CDR3 size: 15 residues. From germline, CDR1 is SGHRS and CDR2 YFSETQ.

V gene TRBV5-4 combines with J gene TRBJ2-1, with D perhaps matching TRBD2 (5 bases). Between the trimmed V and J ends, which lost 0 bases and 4 bases, there was a span of 17 bases. This CDR3 spans 17 amino acids. The germline gives CDR1 SGHNT, CDR2 YYREEE (reference sequence). The chain's CDR3 is CASSLGIASRSYNEQFF. The CDR3 nucleotides are TGTGCCAGCAGCTTGGGGATTGCTAGCAGGTCGTACAATGAGCAGTTCTTC.

V is TRBV6-5 and J is TRBJ1-2; a possible D gene is TRBD1 (5 bases). The V gene's germline CDR1 is MNHEY and CDR2 SVGAGI. The length of the CDR3 is 15 residues. The V gene lost 8 bases and the J gene lost 0 bases, with 16 bases spanning the gap. CDR3 DNA: TGTGCCAGCCGCTCGCAGGGAATAGCTAACTATGGCTACACCTTC. Encoded protein: CASRSQGIANYGYTF.

The chain recombines TRBV9 with TRBJ1-2; TRBD1 agrees at 10 bases. Germline lookup yields CDR1 SGDLS and CDR2 YYNGEE. Germline trimming cut 0 bases from V and 8 bases from J; bases unmatched to any gene: 4. This CDR3 spans 14 amino acids. The CDR3 sequence is CASSVEGQGRGYTF. DNA of the CDR3: TGTGCCAGCAGCGTAGAGGGACAGGGGCGCGGCTACACCTTC.

The chain joins TRBV11-3 to TRBJ2-1; TRBD2 matches 7 bases. The germline V gene encodes CDR1 SGHNT and CDR2 YENEEA. The junction had 6 bases not matched to a gene; V was cut back by 0 bases and J by 13 bases. The CDR3 has 13 amino acids. The CDR3 coding sequence is TGTGCCAGCAGCTTAGATCCCGGGGGGAAACAGTTCTTC. It yields the protein CASSLDPGGKQFF. The variable domain in full, completed from reference TRBV11-3 and TRBJ2-1, reads EAGVVQSPRYKIIEKKQPVAFWCNPISGHNTLYWYLQNLGQGPELLIRYENEEAVDDSQLPKDRFSAERLKGVDSTLKIQPAELGDSAVYLCASSLDPGGKQFFGPGTRLTVL.